This T cell receptor beta chain is drawn from a study of spatial heterogeneity in lung cancer (dated by TCRdb to between 2019 and 2020). For the study in its entirety: Beta-chain transcripts were consistently detected in greater numbers than alpha-chain transcripts, which likely reflected higher beta-chain transcript abundance. In tumor regions, TCR transcript counts showed a strong correlation with a T cell transcriptional module score derived from matched bulk RNA-seq. In the raw uncorrected reads, each unique combination of TCR and UMI appeared more than ten times on average. The study quantitatively compared TCR alpha and beta repertoires across multiple tumor regions, matched nontumor lung and blood in non-small cell lung cancer. The study linked features of the TCR repertoire to counts of nonsynonymous mutations, which were determined by whole-exome sequencing of tumor tissue. Both alpha and beta chains were TCR-sequenced in samples taken at surgery, namely 220 tumor regions, 61 to 65 matched nontumor lung samples and about 54 PBMC samples.

This clonotype appeared many times. Its antigen is not yet known. Base quality data are lacking; no much larger clone is found one base away. The time point label on this specimen signifies: sample taken at primary tumor resection. Donors were 72 patients with early-stage, untreated non-small cell lung cancer from the lung TRACERx cohort. Without any cell sorting, TCR sequencing was performed on whole RNA extracted either from tumor and nontumor lung tissue or from cryopreserved PBMC samples. Only patients with enough RNA available from two or more tumor regions were chosen for TCR sequencing. Before being selected, tumor and adjacent nontumor lung specimens were reviewed by a lung pathologist. The CDR3 spans 13 residues, from the cysteine through the phenylalanine. The read is trimmed to its CDR3 DNA, 39 bases read in frame from base 1. Trimmed from V: 5 bases; trimmed from J: 5 bases; junction bases lacking a gene match: 6. From a lookup of the germline V gene (reference sequence), CDR1 and CDR2 are DFQATT and SNEGSKA.

Library preparation was by 5' RACE. This sample was sequenced with a NextSeq 500. To allow correction of PCR and sequencing errors, the TCR library protocol tagged every TCR cDNA molecule with a unique molecular identifier. From the authors' description of their analysis: TCR identification, UMI-based error correction and CDR3 extraction were all carried out with Decombinator tools. Expanded TCRs were defined as those above a frequency of 2 per 1,000, corresponding to the top 1% of the tumor frequency distribution. Expanded tumor TCRs statistically deemed absent (corrected P<0.05) from at least one tumor region were classed as regional, and all other expanded tumor TCRs were classed as ubiquitous. Each repertoire was subsampled 100 times to 5,000 TCRs, after which Renyi diversity was computed with the R vegan package. CDR3 similarity networks were constructed using string-kernel similarity of amino acid triplets, with links drawn between CDR3s whose pairwise similarity was above 0.82. The raw public data were reprocessed by TCRdb itself: fastp quality trimming at Q25, MiXCR clonotype calling, in-frame beta chains only. Rows are unified per CDR3 protein, each entry keeping the most common DNA and genes. The V and J calls here are based on TCRdb, not the publication. The sample table lists over 25,000 distinct CDR3 sequences, 7.1% of them with a count of one. Jointly, the top ten make up about 25% of the sample.

The research as a whole found: Counts of ubiquitous and regional expanded TCRs were found to correlate with counts of ubiquitous and regional nonsynonymous mutations, respectively. TCR-seq coverage of tumor T cells was estimated at only around 6.7% for alpha chains and 11% to 15% for beta chains. The tumor nonsynonymous mutation count correlated with the number of expanded intratumoral alpha and beta TCRs. Confirming at a functional level the hypothesis that regional TCRs recognize regional mutations was considered to require additional single-cell paired TCR alpha and beta sequencing.

The input for sequencing was lung tumor tissue, taken at surgery. The receptor chain draws on TRBV20-1 and TRBJ1-5; 7 bases in the middle match TRBD1. The receptor was derived from a male donor with early-stage non-small cell lung cancer. The nucleotide sequence reads TGCAGTGCTTTGGACAGGACAGATCAGCCCCAGCATTTT. Its coded protein is CSALDRTDQPQHF.